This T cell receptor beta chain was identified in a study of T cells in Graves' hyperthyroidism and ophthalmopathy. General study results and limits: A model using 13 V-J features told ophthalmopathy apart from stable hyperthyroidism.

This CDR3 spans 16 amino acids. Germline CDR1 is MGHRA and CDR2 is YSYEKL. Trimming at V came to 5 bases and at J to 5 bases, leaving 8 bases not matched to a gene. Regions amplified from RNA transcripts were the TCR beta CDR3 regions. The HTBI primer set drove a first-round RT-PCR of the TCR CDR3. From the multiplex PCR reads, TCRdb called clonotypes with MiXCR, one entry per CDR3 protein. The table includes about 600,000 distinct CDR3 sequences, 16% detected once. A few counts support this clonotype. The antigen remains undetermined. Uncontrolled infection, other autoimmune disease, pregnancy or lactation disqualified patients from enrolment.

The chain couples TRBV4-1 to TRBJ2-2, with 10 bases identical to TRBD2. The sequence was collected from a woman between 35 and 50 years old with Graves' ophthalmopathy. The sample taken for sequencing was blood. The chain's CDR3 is CASSGLAGVGTGELFF. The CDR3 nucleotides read TGCGCCAGCAGCGGGCTAGCGGGGGTAGGAACCGGGGAGCTGTTTTTT.